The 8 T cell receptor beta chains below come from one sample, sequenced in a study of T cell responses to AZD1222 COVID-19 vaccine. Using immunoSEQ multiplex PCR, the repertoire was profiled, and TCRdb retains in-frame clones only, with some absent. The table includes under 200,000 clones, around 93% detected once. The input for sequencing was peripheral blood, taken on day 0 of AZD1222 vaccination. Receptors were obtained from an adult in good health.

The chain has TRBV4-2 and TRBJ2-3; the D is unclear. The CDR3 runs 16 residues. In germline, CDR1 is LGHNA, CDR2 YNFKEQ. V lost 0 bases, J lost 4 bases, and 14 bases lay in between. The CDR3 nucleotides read TGTGCCAGCAGCCAAGAGCTTAGGGTCACCCCAGATACGCAGTATTTT. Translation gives CASSQELRVTPDTQYF.

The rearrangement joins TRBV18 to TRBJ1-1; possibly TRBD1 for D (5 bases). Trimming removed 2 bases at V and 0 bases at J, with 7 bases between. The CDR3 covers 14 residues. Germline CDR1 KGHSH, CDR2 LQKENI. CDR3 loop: CASSPNRMNTEAFF. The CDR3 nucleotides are TGTGCCAGCTCACCAAACAGGATGAACACTGAAGCTTTCTTT.

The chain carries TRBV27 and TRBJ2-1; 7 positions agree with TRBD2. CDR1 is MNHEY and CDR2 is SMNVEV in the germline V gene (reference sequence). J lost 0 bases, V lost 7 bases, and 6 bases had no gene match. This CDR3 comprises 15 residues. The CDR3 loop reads CASTPGGSSYNEQFF. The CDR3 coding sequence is TGTGCCAGCACCCCGGGGGGAAGCTCCTACAATGAGCAGTTCTTC.

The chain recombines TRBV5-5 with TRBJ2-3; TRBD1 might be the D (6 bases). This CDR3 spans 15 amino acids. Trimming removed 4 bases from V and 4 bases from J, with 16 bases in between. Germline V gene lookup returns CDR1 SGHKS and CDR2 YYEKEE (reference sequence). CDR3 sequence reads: CASSPWGREADTQYF. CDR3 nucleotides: TGTGCCAGCAGCCCGTGGGGGCGCGAGGCAGATACGCAGTATTTT. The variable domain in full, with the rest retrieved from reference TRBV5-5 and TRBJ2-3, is DAGVTQSPTHLIKTRGQQVTLRCSPISGHKSVSWYQQVLGQGPQFIFQYYEKEERGRGNFPDRFSARQFPNYSSELNVNALLLGDSALYLCASSPWGREADTQYFGPGTRLTVL.

Here the CDR3 reads CASSLTTTGTGSLNEKLFF. CDR3 DNA: TGTGCCAGCAGCCTAACAACGACCGGGACAGGGTCCCTAAATGAAAAACTGTTTTTT. This chain joins TRBV7-8 and TRBJ1-4, with 9 bases fitting TRBD1. The germline CDR1 and CDR2 sequences are SGHVS and FQNEAQ. With 5 bases clipped from V and 5 bases from J, the junction kept 18 bases outside the gene matches. This CDR3 is built from 19 residues.

In DNA form, the CDR3 reads TGTGCCTGGAGTTCCACCATAGGGGGCTACACCTTC. It translates to CAWSSTIGGYTF. The chain is built from TRBV30 and TRBJ1-2; D uncertain. With 2 bases removed from V and 8 bases from J, the gap between germline ends came to 12 bases. This CDR3 has 12 residues. The germline V gene encodes CDR1 GTSNPN and CDR2 SVGIG (reference sequence).

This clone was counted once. The CDR3 bases are TGTGCCAGCAGAGACAGTTACGAGCAGTACTTC. The encoded protein is CASRDSYEQYF. V is TRBV6-5 and J is TRBJ2-7, with D possibly matching TRBD1 (5 bases). The V and J ends lost 6 bases and 4 bases respectively, with 7 bases between them. The CDR3 loop spans 11 amino acids. Germline CDR1 is MNHEY and CDR2 is SVGAGI.

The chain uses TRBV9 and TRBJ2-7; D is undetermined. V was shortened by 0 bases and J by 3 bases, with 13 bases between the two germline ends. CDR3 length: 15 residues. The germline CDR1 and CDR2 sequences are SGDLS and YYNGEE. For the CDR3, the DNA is TGTGCCAGCAGCGTAGGGTCGGATGGCAGCTACGAGCAGTACTTC. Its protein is CASSVGSDGSYEQYF. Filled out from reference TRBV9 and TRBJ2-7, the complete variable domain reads DSGVTQTPKHLITATGQRVTLRCSPRSGDLSVYWYQQSLDQGLQFLIQYYNGEERAKGNILERFSAQQFPDLHSELNLSSLELGDSALYFCASSVGSDGSYEQYFGPGTRLTVT.